One sample yielded the 10 T cell receptor beta chains listed below, sequenced in a study of T cells after yellow fever vaccination. Using its own MiXCR run on the 5' RACE reads, TCRdb lists one record per CDR3 protein. This sample has some 320,000 distinct CDR3 sequences, with about 4% found just once. This specimen was PBMCs, taken 5 days after the yellow fever booster vaccination. The receptors derive from a man aged 18 to 30 who received the YFV17D yellow fever vaccine.

V and J are TRBV25-1 and TRBJ2-2; TRBD2 might be the D (5 bases). Germline V gives CDR1 MGHDK, CDR2 SYGVNS. V dropped 3 bases and J dropped 1 base, with 12 bases sitting between them. This CDR3 is 16 amino acids long. CDR3 sequence reads: CASSDSGGRNTGELFF. Written as DNA, the CDR3 is TGTGCCAGCAGTGACAGCGGCGGGCGGAACACCGGGGAGCTGTTTTTT. Supplemented by reference TRBV25-1 and TRBJ2-2, the full variable domain reads EADIYQTPRYLVIGTGKKITLECSQTMGHDKMYWYQQDPGMELHLIHYSYGVNSTEKGDLSSESTVSRIRTEHFPLTLESARPSHTSQYLCASSDSGGRNTGELFFGEGSRLTVL.

This chain uses TRBV18 with TRBJ1-3; D gene uncertain. The CDR3 has 14 amino acids. Per the germline V gene, CDR1 is KGHSH and CDR2 is LQKENI. V was cut by 2 bases and J by 2 bases, with 7 bases left in between. CDR3 protein: CASSPSGTGNTIYF. CDR3 bases: TGTGCCAGCTCACCATCGGGGACTGGAAACACCATATATTTT.

This chain connects TRBV2 to TRBJ1-4, with 9 bases fitting TRBD1. Germline assignment: CDR1 SNHLY and CDR2 FYNNEI. V dropped 9 bases and J dropped 6; count of bases not matched to a gene: 8. This CDR3 comprises 14 residues. This CDR3 is CARDRGPGDEKLFF. For the CDR3, the DNA is TGTGCCAGGGACAGGGGCCCAGGGGATGAAAAACTGTTTTTT.

This clonotype was counted ten times or more. The chain combines TRBV19 with TRBJ1-2; possible D gene TRBD1, 5 bases. V was cut by 5 bases and J by 3 bases, with 10 bases left in between. CDR3 length: 13 amino acids. The germline gives CDR1 LNHDA, CDR2 SQIVND (reference sequence). As DNA, the CDR3 is TGTGCCAGTAGTCCCAGACAGTACTATGGCTACACCTTC. Its translation is CASSPRQYYGYTF.

The chain recombines TRBV11-2 with TRBJ1-2; 9 nucleotides match TRBD1. This CDR3 has 14 amino acids. Germline loops: CDR1 SGHAT, CDR2 FQNNGV. V gave up 1 base and J gave up 8 bases; unmatched junction bases: 5. The CDR3 loop is CASSLGQGGIGYTF. DNA of the CDR3: TGTGCCAGCAGCTTAGGACAGGGGGGAATAGGCTACACCTTC. Looking up the rest from reference TRBV11-2 and TRBJ1-2 gives the full variable domain: EAGVAQSPRYKIIEKRQSVAFWCNPISGHATLYWYQQILGQGPKLLIQFQNNGVVDDSQLPKDRFSAERLKGVDSTLKIQPAKLEDSAVYLCASSLGQGGIGYTFGSGTRLTVV.

This clonotype turned up a few times. CDR3 in amino acids: CASRTTSGSTDTQYF. The CDR3 DNA reads as TGTGCCAGCAGAACGACTAGCGGAAGCACAGATACGCAGTATTTT. J is TRBJ2-3 and V is TRBV2, with 9 bases fitting TRBD2. The J segment lost 0 bases and the V segment lost 6 bases, leaving 4 bases of the junction unmatched. There are 15 residues in the CDR3. Germline-derived CDR1 and CDR2 are SNHLY and FYNNEI.

This clonotype showed up many times. J is TRBJ2-5 and V is TRBV4-2; a possible D gene is TRBD2 (5 bases). Germline lookup yields CDR1 LGHNA and CDR2 YNFKEQ. The V end lost 1 base, the J end lost 2 bases, and 11 bases lay between the germline ends. The CDR3 is made up of 15 amino acids. CDR3 amino acids: CASSQGNSVQETQYF. In DNA form, the CDR3 reads TGTGCCAGCAGCCAAGGAAATAGCGTTCAAGAGACCCAGTACTTC.

This clonotype was observed a handful of times. The chain links TRBV7-2 to TRBJ2-7; 8 bases agree with TRBD2. V lost 5 bases, J lost 6 bases, and 15 bases stayed unmatched. The CDR3 runs 16 residues. The germline V gene has CDR1 SGHTA and CDR2 FQGNSA. The CDR3 reads CASSQSQGLEWREQYF. CDR3 nucleotide sequence: TGTGCCAGCAGCCAAAGTCAGGGACTAGAGTGGCGCGAGCAGTACTTC.

The chain uses TRBV29-1 and TRBJ1-3; D remains ambiguous. Germline CDR1 and CDR2: SQVTM and ANQGSEA. V was trimmed by 4 bases and J by 3 bases, leaving 10 bases between them. The CDR3 loop spans 13 amino acids. CDR3 DNA: TGCAGCGTTGCTCCGGGGAATGGAAACACCATATATTTT. Translating gives CSVAPGNGNTIYF.

This clonotype was observed at least ten times. The chain combines TRBV4-3 with TRBJ2-1; possible D gene TRBD2, 6 bases. The CDR3 runs 13 residues. The germline V gene encodes CDR1 LGHNA and CDR2 YSLEER. The V and J ends lost 6 bases and 7 bases respectively, with 13 bases between them. CDR3 sequence reads: CASSQPRGNEQFF. The CDR3 nucleotides are TGCGCCAGCAGTCAACCACGGGGGAATGAGCAGTTCTTC.